The 18 T cell receptor beta chains presented below share a single source sample, sequenced in a study of immune cell composition in non-small cell lung cancer. Some clones are missing from TCRdb's copy, which holds only in-frame ones; the method was immunoSEQ multiplex PCR. The sample carries thousands of clones, more than 75% recorded once. The sample was lung tumor tissue. These receptors all come from a human donor with non-small cell lung cancer.

The gene calls are TRBV18 and TRBJ1-1; TRBD1 is a possible D gene (6 bases). This CDR3 has 14 amino acids. Trimming left V 3 bases short and J 5 bases short, with 13 bases between. The germline V gene encodes CDR1 KGHSH and CDR2 LQKENI. The CDR3 nucleotides read TGTGCCAGCTCACCTATGATACAGGGAACTGAAGCTTTCTTT. It encodes CASSPMIQGTEAFF.

The chain uses TRBV10-3 and TRBJ2-7; 8 nucleotides agree with TRBD2. Trimming cost V 4 bases and J 0 bases; bases outside gene matches: 5. The CDR3 is 15 residues long. Germline CDR1 reads ENHRY; CDR2 reads SYGVKD. DNA for the CDR3: TGTGCCATCAGTGTGAGCGGGAGTCACTCCTACGAGCAGTACTTC. It specifies CAISVSGSHSYEQYF.

The CDR3 sequence: CAINRAASTEAFF. For the CDR3, the DNA is TGTGCAATCAACAGAGCAGCCTCCACTGAAGCTTTCTTT. The rearrangement links TRBV2 to TRBJ1-1, with D uncertain. Per the germline V gene, CDR1 is SNHLY and CDR2 is FYNNEI. This CDR3 is built from 13 residues.

The genes are TRBV7-8 and TRBJ2-3, with TRBD2 as a possible D gene (6 bases). CDR1 is SGHVS, CDR2 FQNEAQ, per germline. The CDR3 contains 14 residues. V was shortened by 8 bases and J by 2 bases, with 14 bases between the two germline ends. Here the CDR3 reads CASAIAEYTDTQYF. DNA for the CDR3: TGTGCCAGCGCGATAGCGGAGTACACAGATACGCAGTATTTT. Complete variable domain (other parts from reference TRBV7-8 and TRBJ2-3): GAGVSQSPRYKVAKRGQDVALRCDPISGHVSLFWYQQALGQGPEFLTYFQNEAQLDKSGLPSDRFFAERPEGSVSTLKIQRTQQEDSAVYLCASAIAEYTDTQYFGPGTRLTVL.

This chain connects TRBV9 to TRBJ1-4, with D possibly being TRBD1 (5 bases). Trimming pared 0 bases from V and 0 bases from J, leaving 9 bases between. The CDR3 extends over 16 amino acids. Germline V gives CDR1 SGDLS, CDR2 YYNGEE. CDR3 in amino acids: CASSVGTQSTNEKLFF. The CDR3 coding sequence is TGTGCCAGCAGCGTAGGGACACAGTCAACTAATGAAAAACTGTTTTTT.

The chain combines TRBV19 with TRBJ2-2, with TRBD1 matching over 8 bases. Germline V gene data show CDR1 as LNHDA and CDR2 as SQIVND (reference sequence). V shed 7 bases and J 5 bases; nucleotides not matched to a gene: 9. This CDR3 has 15 amino acids. The CDR3 sequence is CASIPPNRGTGELFF. CDR3 DNA: TGTGCCAGTATCCCTCCTAACAGGGGGACCGGGGAGCTGTTTTTT.

J is TRBJ1-1 and V is TRBV27; possibly TRBD1 for D (5 bases). CDR1 and CDR2 from the germline V gene are MNHEY and SMNVEV (reference sequence). With 6 bases removed from V and 1 base from J, the gap between germline ends came to 12 bases. The length of the CDR3 is 14 residues. The CDR3 nucleotides read TGTGCCAGCAGGTTACAAACAGGGAACACTGAAGCTTTCTTT. As protein: CASRLQTGNTEAFF.

This clone showed up just a few times. The chain carries TRBV28 and TRBJ1-3, with no clear D. Between the trimmed V and J ends, which lost 7 bases and 4 bases, there was a span of 8 bases. CDR3 length: 12 amino acids. Germline V CDR1 and CDR2: MDHEN, SYDVKM. Written as DNA, the CDR3 is TGTGCCAGCACCCCCTCGGGAAACACCATATATTTT. This translates into CASTPSGNTIYF.

This chain joins TRBV30 and TRBJ2-5, with D unclear. Germline V gives CDR1 GTSNPN, CDR2 SVGIG (reference sequence). The CDR3 consists of 15 residues. Trimming took off 0 bases at V and 2 bases at J, with 13 bases between the two ends. The CDR3: CAWSVFASAQETQYF. The CDR3 DNA follows: TGTGCCTGGAGTGTTTTTGCTTCAGCGCAAGAGACCCAGTACTTC.

The gene calls are TRBV6-1 and TRBJ1-4; no firm D call. Germline loops: CDR1 MNHNS, CDR2 SASEGT. The CDR3 sequence is 15 residues long. Trimming removed 8 bases at V and 0 bases at J, with 13 bases between. The CDR3 DNA is TGTGCCAGCTGTCGAGGCTTCCCAACTAATGAAAAACTGTTTTTT. Translation gives CASCRGFPTNEKLFF.

V is TRBV27 and J is TRBJ1-1, with D maybe TRBD1 (6 bases). CDR3 length: 16 residues. Trimming cost V 2 bases and J 0 bases, with 13 bases left between them. Germline CDR1 reads MNHEY; CDR2 reads SMNVEV (reference sequence). The CDR3 nucleotides read TGTGCCAGCAGTTTAAGTCAGGGGAGTTTGAACACTGAAGCTTTCTTT. Translation: CASSLSQGSLNTEAFF.

Concerning this clone: The sample contains more than one DNA sequence encoding this CDR3. This chain uses TRBV6-5 with TRBJ2-1; 10 nucleotides match TRBD2. The trim removed 0 bases at V and 4 bases at J, leaving 3 bases unmatched. This CDR3 comprises 16 residues. Per the germline V gene, CDR1 is MNHEY and CDR2 is SVGAGI. CDR3 nucleotide sequence: TGTGCCAGCAGTTACTCGAGCGGGGGGGCTTACAATGAGCAGTTCTTC. It is translated as CASSYSSGGAYNEQFF.

By share, this clone ranks as large. The chain employs TRBV7-2 and TRBJ2-3; possible D gene TRBD2, 5 bases. This CDR3 is 14 amino acids long. The V gene lost 4 bases and the J gene lost 0 bases, with 8 bases spanning the gap. Germline CDR1 is SGHTA and CDR2 is FQGNSA. The chain's CDR3 is CASSWRASTDTQYF. The CDR3 DNA sequence: TGTGCCAGCAGCTGGCGGGCTAGCACAGATACGCAGTATTTT.

This chain links TRBV7-6 with TRBJ2-3; 10 nucleotides line up with TRBD2. V was clipped by 5 bases and J by 0 bases; unmatched bases: 5. The CDR3 extends over 16 amino acids. Germline CDR1 reads SGHVS; CDR2 reads FNYEAQ. In nucleotides, the CDR3 is TGTGCCAGCAGCGAAACTAGCGGGGCTAGCACAGATACGCAGTATTTT. Translation: CASSETSGASTDTQYF.

This CDR3 reads CASSSQRDSPLHF. CDR3 in DNA: TGTGCCAGCAGCTCCCAACGGGATTCACCCCTCCACTTT. The rearrangement links TRBV11-1 to TRBJ1-6; D is uncertain. V lost 4 bases and J 8 bases, leaving 9 bases between the germline ends. In germline, CDR1 is SGHAT, CDR2 FQDESV (reference sequence). The length of the CDR3 is 13 residues.

The chain joins TRBV6-5 to TRBJ1-2, with 8 bases lining up with TRBD1. The CDR3 runs to 14 residues. Germline CDR1 MNHEY, CDR2 SVGAGI. The V gene end was trimmed by 8 bases and the J gene end by 3 bases; junction bases not matched to a gene: 8. The CDR3 DNA reads TGTGCCAGCTATTCAGGGGGCGCGGACTATGGCTACACCTTC. Its translation is CASYSGGADYGYTF.

The chain has TRBV6-6 and TRBJ1-1, with D perhaps TRBD1 (5 bases). Trimming stripped 8 bases from V and 5 bases from J, with 18 bases between. Per germline, CDR1 MNHNY and CDR2 SVGAGI (reference sequence). This CDR3 is built from 14 residues. CDR3 DNA sequence: TGTGCCAGCGGACGACAGCGGGAGAGGACTGAAGCTTTCTTT. Protein sequence: CASGRQRERTEAFF.

This clone was seen just once. The V and J genes are TRBV9 and TRBJ1-1; unclear D gene. Trimming stripped 3 bases from V and 4 bases from J, with 16 bases between. The CDR3 sequence is 15 residues long. Per germline, CDR1 SGDLS and CDR2 YYNGEE. The CDR3 coding sequence is TGTGCCAGCAGCGCTCACGGGAAATTCACCACTGAAGCTTTCTTT. Translating it yields CASSAHGKFTTEAFF.